One TCR beta chain is described in this entry. This sample was taken from a study of cytomegalovirus exposure and HLA in healthy donors. From germline, CDR1 is MNHEY and CDR2 SMNVEV (reference sequence). V was clipped by 5 bases and J by 0 bases; unmatched bases: 5. The CDR3 runs 16 residues. This PCR relied on a set of 60 Vbeta primers and 13 Jbeta primers. The protocol was immunoSEQ multiplex PCR, while the TCRdb copy is restricted to in-frame clones and leaves out a portion. The sample consists of about 88,000 clones, 70% to 90% of them appearing once. The clonotype comes from a man aged 18 to 30 in good health and CMV-seronegative. The specimen was PBMCs. V usage is TRBV27 and J usage is TRBJ2-7; 12 bases fit TRBD2. CDR3 DNA: TGTGCCAGCAGTCCCCGGACTAGCGGGAACTCCTACGAGCAGTACTTC. Its translation is CASSPRTSGNSYEQYF.